This T cell receptor (beta chain) was observed in a study of beta chain features in type 1 diabetes. Whole-study context: Investigators examined roughly 99,000,000 sorted cells across all samples. Points from the study as a whole: Shortening that was moderate but significant affected the TCRB CDR3s of Type 1 diabetes patients in all four CD4+ subsets.

The isolated RNA, all of it, was reverse transcribed, so expressed TCRB transcripts were what got sequenced. It was found that naive, central memory and regulatory T cell samples averaged around 3.5 million reads. Libraries were prepared by immunoSEQ multiplex PCR; TCRdb keeps only in-frame clonotypes and omits some of them. Of 130,000 or so clones detected, 9% appear once; the ten largest clones hold roughly 0.75%. V was trimmed by 3 bases and J by 4 bases, leaving 16 bases between them. The CDR3 spans 14 residues. Germline lookup yields CDR1 GTSNPN and CDR2 SVGIG (reference sequence). In this sample, this clone turned up a few times. Its antigen is still unknown.

The chain uses TRBV30 and TRBJ2-7, with D perhaps matching TRBD2 (7 bases). The clonotype originates from a man younger than 45 with type 1 diabetes. Sequencing was carried out using central memory CD4+ T cells from blood. CDR3 loop: CAWSALAGAYEQYF. DNA for the CDR3: TGTGCCTGGAGCGCACTCGCGGGGGCTTACGAGCAGTACTTC.